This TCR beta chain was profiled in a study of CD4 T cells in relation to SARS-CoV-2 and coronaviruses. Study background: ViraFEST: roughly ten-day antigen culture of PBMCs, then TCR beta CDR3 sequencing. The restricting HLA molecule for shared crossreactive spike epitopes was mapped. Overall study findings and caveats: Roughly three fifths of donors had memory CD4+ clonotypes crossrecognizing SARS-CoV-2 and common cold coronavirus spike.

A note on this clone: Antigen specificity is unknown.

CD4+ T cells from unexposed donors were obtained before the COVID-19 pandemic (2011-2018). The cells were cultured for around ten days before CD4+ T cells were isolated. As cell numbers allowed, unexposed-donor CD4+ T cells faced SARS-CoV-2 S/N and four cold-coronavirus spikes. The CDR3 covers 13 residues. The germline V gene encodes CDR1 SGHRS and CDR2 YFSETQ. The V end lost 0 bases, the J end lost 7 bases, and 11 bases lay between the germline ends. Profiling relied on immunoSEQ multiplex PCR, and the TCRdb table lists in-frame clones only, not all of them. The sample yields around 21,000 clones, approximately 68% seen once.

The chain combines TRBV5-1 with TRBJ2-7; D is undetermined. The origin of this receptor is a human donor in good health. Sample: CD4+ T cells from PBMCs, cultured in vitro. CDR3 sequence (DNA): TGCGCCAGCAGCTTGGACTCTCTCGTGGAGCAGTACTTC. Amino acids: CASSLDSLVEQYF.